The clone carrying this T cell receptor beta chain appeared a single time. No antigen is known for it. The data belong to a study of vaccination effects on CD4 cells after COVID-19. Study background: Early after vaccination, and again late, three convalescent patients were sampled. Post-vaccine sampling occurred a median 72 days after the second dose.

The culture ran for 10 days, and then CD4+ T cells were isolated. PCR confirmed that the person was infected with SARS-CoV-2 between March and December 2020. Two doses of BNT162b2 or mRNA-1273 vaccine were administered to participants. Cultures had half their medium replaced with IL-2 medium on days 3 and 7. Profiled with immunoSEQ multiplex PCR; TCRdb holds only in-frame clones, not every one. The sample shows 30,000 to 35,000 clones, about three quarters of them seen only once. Trimming shortened V by 3 bases and J by 0 bases, and 9 bases separated the two germline ends. Germline loops: CDR1 SNHLY, CDR2 FYNNEI. The CDR3 has 14 amino acids.

This receptor was obtained from a human donor who had a prior SARS-CoV-2 infection. The rearrangement uses TRBV2 and TRBJ2-7, with D maybe TRBD2 (6 bases). The specimen comprised CD4+ T cells from PBMCs cultured without peptide, sampled after COVID-19 vaccination. DNA for the CDR3: TGTGCCAGCAGTGACGGACTAAGCTCCTACGAGCAGTACTTC. Protein: CASSDGLSSYEQYF.